This TCR beta chain comes out of a study of blood T cell repertoires in COVID-19 (dated by TCRdb to the early 2020s). At the level of the whole study: Samples from collaborators originated in the United States, Italy and Spain and spanned both the acute and convalescent phases of COVID-19. The prospective study material was composed of cDNA or gDNA derived from T cells, B-cell-depleted T cells, or PBMCs. Subjects who had been exposed to COVID-19, were actively infected with it, or had recovered from it provided the deeply sampled blood TCRbeta repertoires that made up the dataset. The repertoires were released in a freely available public database intended as a resource for research on the immune response to SARS-CoV-2. The samples were drawn from the first 160 participants of the ongoing ImmuneRACE study and from 1,200 or so subjects provided by 6 global collaborators. Sample metadata almost always included a de-identified subject ID, COVID-19 status, age in years and sex. Where available, HLA class I and class II types were taken from metadata supplied by the sample provider and were not determined by assay-based typing. General findings and caveats noted by the study authors: How much clinical and demographic metadata was included differed by source and by participant, and the metadata was provided uncurated.

The count of this clone is one. Its antigen remains undetermined. No base quality information exists; no much larger clone differs at one position. The immunoSEQ Assay, a bias-controlled multiplex PCR, was used to amplify TCRbeta CDR3 regions from genomic DNA. Concerning the study's data processing: The number of nucleated cells in each sample was estimated from the amplification of reference gene primers within the assay. To quantify the absolute abundance of each unique TCRbeta CDR3 rearrangement, sequence reads were collapsed and filtered. For each sample, productive Simpson clonality was calculated as the square root of Simpson's diversity index across productive rearrangements. This immuneACCESS table, as held by TCRdb, lists in-frame sequences with V and J called but not all clones. Of the missing ones, under half trace to an unresolved V gene in checked studies; the others have no known cause. V, J and clone size derive from that table, while D and trimming were established from the DNA sequence. Here the sample has roughly 65,000 clones; over 65% occur a single time. The top ten constitute about 24% of the sample.

The CDR3 runs 17 residues from the cysteine to the phenylalanine. The read is trimmed to its CDR3 DNA, 51 bases read in frame from base 1. CDR1 and CDR2 were assigned from the germline V gene (reference sequence) as LNHNV and YYDKDF. The germline ends are 20 bases apart after V is trimmed by 6 bases and J by 5 bases. The collaborating institutions used their own protocols to collect whole blood in K2EDTA tubes. For TCRbeta analysis, collaborators shipped samples as frozen whole blood, isolated PBMCs, or DNA extracted from either of those sample types. The sequence is built from TRBV15 and TRBJ1-6; D gene: possibly TRBD1, on 5 matching bases. The TCR comes from a human donor in a cohort sampled during active COVID-19. The sequencing input was peripheral blood. The DNA sequence follows: TGTGCCACCAGAAAGAGATCAGGGTCTTTGGATAATTCACCCCTCCACTTT. This is translated as CATRKRSGSLDNSPLHF.